The entry that follows covers one T cell receptor (beta chain) sequence. The antigen is undetermined. The source of the sample is a study of T cell repertoires in cytomegalovirus infection. V was pared by 6 bases and J by 7 bases, with 12 bases between. The length of the CDR3 is 12 residues. TCRdb recomputed calls from the reads with MiXCR, one row per CDR3 protein. The table lists about 340,000 distinct CDR3 sequences, under 35% of them singletons, with 20% in the top ten. The receptor was isolated from a human donor in good health (CMV status not recorded). Some clones in this sample may be carry-over from other donors' samples. The V call is TRBV12-3 or TRBV12-4, the J call TRBJ1-1, with D perhaps TRBD1 (5 bases). Specimen: cultured PBMCs, collected from culture after CMV antigen stimulation. CDR3: CASRPVGGEAFF. CDR3 coding DNA: TGTGCCAGCAGACCAGTGGGGGGTGAAGCTTTCTTT.